The subject of this entry is one T cell receptor beta chain. Its target is unknown. CDR3 length: 13 amino acids. The ends lost 8 bases at V and 7 bases at J; junction bases unmatched: 5. The germline CDR1 and CDR2 sequences are SEHNR and FQNEAQ (reference sequence). The sample is drawn from a study of cytomegalovirus exposure and HLA in healthy donors. General study findings and limits: Later on, an analysis showed TCR association rates differing by HLA locus, with DRB1 the most and HLA-C the fewest.

The PCR was carried out with 60 Vbeta primers and 13 Jbeta primers. Generated by immunoSEQ multiplex PCR, the TCRdb table keeps only in-frame clones and is missing some. The table has about 160,000 clones, 75% to 90% seen once; the top ten hold roughly 6.3%. The chain combines TRBV7-9 with TRBJ2-1; 10 nucleotides match TRBD1. The sequenced sample was PBMCs. The clonotype originates from a male donor in good health and CMV-seropositive. The CDR3 is CASGDRGPNEQFF. CDR3 nucleotide sequence: TGTGCCAGCGGAGACAGGGGGCCAAATGAGCAGTTCTTC.